This T cell receptor (beta chain) is from a study of T cells in Graves' hyperthyroidism and ophthalmopathy. This clonotype was counted ten times or more. Its antigen remains unknown. Amplification of TCR beta CDR3 regions was performed using RNA transcripts as template. The HTBI primer set drove a first-round RT-PCR of the TCR CDR3. TCRdb reprocessed the multiplex PCR reads via MiXCR and lists one record per CDR3 protein. Found here are some 300,000 distinct CDR3 sequences, roughly 18% of them singletons; the top ten hold roughly 39%. Findings and caveats of the study: The model foresaw ophthalmopathy a median roughly 6.6 months prior to onset. Blood shared most expanded thyroid clonotypes above 0.001.

V lost 5 bases, J lost 5 bases, and 6 bases stayed unmatched. The CDR3 is 13 amino acids. CDR1 and CDR2 from the germline V gene are SGHAT and FQDESV (reference sequence). The study excluded patients with uncontrolled infection, other autoimmune disease, pregnancy or lactation. Each diagnosis was grounded in clinical symptoms, serum thyroxine and TRAb, thyroid ultrasound, and orbital computed tomography. The chain joins TRBV11-1 to TRBJ2-7; TRBD1 matches at 7 bases. The sequence was obtained from a man in his forties or fifties with Graves' ophthalmopathy. Sample: blood. The CDR3 spells CASSLGTANEQYF. The CDR3 DNA is TGTGCCAGCAGCCTAGGGACAGCCAACGAGCAGTACTTC.